The 14 T cell receptor beta chains given below trace back to one sample, sequenced in a study of T cell repertoires in cytomegalovirus infection. TCRdb re-called the reads with MiXCR, one entry per CDR3 protein. This table holds hundreds of thousands of distinct CDR3 sequences, approximately 32% found once. For these TCRs, the target antigens are not known. The sample was cultured CD8+ T cells from PBMCs, taken from culture after CMV antigen stimulation. These receptors came from a human donor in good health (CMV status not recorded). Some clones in this sample may be carry-over from other donors' samples.

In its sample, this clonotype was seen many times. The J gene is TRBJ1-5, the V gene TRBV12-3 or TRBV12-4, with TRBD1 matching over 10 bases. This CDR3 has 16 amino acids. Trimming at V came to 5 bases and at J to 1 base, leaving 5 bases not matched to a gene. CDR3 sequence reads: CASSLGTGVSNQPQHF. The CDR3 DNA is TGTGCCAGCAGTCTTGGGACAGGGGTAAGCAATCAGCCCCAGCATTTT.

The chain joins TRBV14 to TRBJ2-7; 11 bases are shared with TRBD2. The CDR3 spans 15 residues. The germline gives CDR1 SGHDN, CDR2 FVKESK. V lost 5 bases to trimming and J lost 3 bases; unmatched junction nucleotides: 6. The CDR3 region is CASSETSGVFYEQYF. In DNA form, the CDR3 reads TGTGCCAGCAGCGAGACTAGCGGGGTGTTCTACGAGCAGTACTTC.

This clonotype was seen at least ten times. This chain uses TRBV12-3 or TRBV12-4 with TRBJ2-2; the D gene could be TRBD1 or TRBD2 (5 bases each). CDR3 size: 14 residues. With 0 bases removed from V and 4 bases from J, the gap between germline ends came to 6 bases. The CDR3 spells CASSLAGTTGELFF. CDR3 DNA: TGTGCCAGCAGTTTAGCGGGGACCACCGGGGAGCTGTTTTTT.

This chain links TRBV27 with TRBJ2-1; 7 bases are shared with TRBD1. J gave up 10 bases and V 0 bases, and 3 bases lay outside the gene matches. Per the germline V gene, CDR1 is MNHEY and CDR2 is SMNVEV (reference sequence). The CDR3 sequence is 13 residues long. In nucleotides, the CDR3 is TGTGCCAGCAGTTTATCTCCGACAGGGGAGCAGTTCTTC. Encoded protein: CASSLSPTGEQFF.

The genes are TRBV6-2 or TRBV6-3 and TRBJ2-5; 8 nucleotides align to TRBD1. Looked up from germline, CDR1 is MNHEY and CDR2 is SVGEGT. This CDR3 has 16 amino acids. Germline trimming cut 2 bases from V and 5 bases from J; bases unmatched to any gene: 10. The CDR3 loop reads CASSYMSGQGRETQYF. CDR3 in DNA: TGTGCCAGCAGTTACATGTCTGGACAGGGACGGGAGACCCAGTACTTC.

V and J are TRBV19 and TRBJ1-2, with D tentatively TRBD1 (5 bases). Trimming shortened V by 5 bases and J by 0 bases, and 19 bases separated the two germline ends. Germline lookup yields CDR1 LNHDA and CDR2 SQIVND (reference sequence). The CDR3 has 17 residues. The CDR3 sequence: CASSVFYWDPANYGYTF. The CDR3, as DNA: TGTGCCAGTAGTGTGTTCTATTGGGACCCAGCTAACTATGGCTACACCTTC.

The V gene is TRBV7-6, the J gene TRBJ1-1; D perhaps matches TRBD1 (5 bases). Trimming removed 5 bases from V and 0 bases from J, with 10 bases in between. Germline V CDR1 and CDR2: SGHVS, FNYEAQ. The CDR3 contains 14 residues. The CDR3 spells CASSAWGLNTEAFF. The CDR3 DNA follows: TGTGCCAGCAGCGCTTGGGGGTTGAACACTGAAGCTTTCTTT.

The chain has TRBV2 and TRBJ2-5; 7 nucleotides agree with TRBD1. The CDR3 consists of 14 residues. V gave up 5 bases and J gave up 2 bases; unmatched junction bases: 5. Germline CDR1 is SNHLY and CDR2 is FYNNEI. The CDR3 sequence: CASSTDRRQETQYF. The CDR3 DNA follows: TGTGCCAGCAGTACGGACAGGAGGCAAGAGACCCAGTACTTC.

Comment on this clonotype: This sequence may be a read error, since a much larger clone differs from it by one base. V is TRBV7-2 and J is TRBJ2-3; D remains ambiguous. V lost 7 bases, J lost 4 bases, and 18 bases lay in between. This CDR3 contains 15 residues. The germline gives CDR1 SGHTA, CDR2 FQGNSA. The CDR3 DNA follows: TGTGCCAGCAACCAAACGGGTTTGCGCGCAGATACGCAGTATTTT. It translates to CASNQTGLRADTQYF.

As DNA, the CDR3 is TGTGCCAGTCCCCGGACAGGATCCTACGAGCAGTACTTC. Protein: CASPRTGSYEQYF. The J gene is TRBJ2-7, the V gene TRBV19; 7 positions match TRBD1. From germline, CDR1 is LNHDA and CDR2 SQIVND (reference sequence). The trim removed 8 bases at V and 1 base at J, leaving 5 bases unmatched. This CDR3 region has 13 residues.

This clonotype was detected many times. The chain combines TRBV12-3 or TRBV12-4 with TRBJ2-1; TRBD1 aligns across 7 bases. The CDR3 runs 14 residues. V was clipped by 6 bases and J by 5 bases; unmatched bases: 7. The CDR3 is CASSPTGPHNEQFF. The CDR3 nucleotides read TGTGCCAGCAGCCCGACAGGGCCCCACAATGAGCAGTTCTTC.

This clonotype appeared a few times. V usage is TRBV4-1 and J usage is TRBJ2-3, with 8 bases lining up with TRBD1. CDR1 and CDR2 (germline): MGHRA, YSYEKL. There are 15 residues in the CDR3. The J segment lost 3 bases and the V segment lost 1 base, leaving 3 bases of the junction unmatched. CDR3 region: CASSQGTGQTDTQYF. In nucleotides, the CDR3 is TGCGCCAGCAGCCAAGGGACAGGGCAAACAGATACGCAGTATTTT.

This clonotype has a handful of counts. V gene TRBV12-5 combines with J gene TRBJ2-1; no reliable D call. Between the trimmed V and J ends, which lost 1 base and 8 bases, there was a span of 6 bases. This CDR3 is 12 amino acids long. The germline V gene encodes CDR1 LGHNT and CDR2 FRNRAP. CDR3 DNA: TGTGCTAGTGGTTTGGACTTCCATGAGCAGTTCTTC. Its protein product is CASGLDFHEQFF.

This sequence joins TRBV10-3 and TRBJ1-5, with a tentative D call TRBD1 (6 bases). The CDR3 length is 14 residues. The germline CDR1 and CDR2 sequences are ENHRY and SYGVKD. V lost 10 bases, J lost 5 bases, and 18 bases lay in between. DNA of the CDR3: TGTGCCACAATGGTCGGGGGGCTTGATCAGCCCCAGCATTTT. Protein: CATMVGGLDQPQHF.